The rows below give T cell receptor beta chains drawn from one sample of a study of identical twins. TCRdb independently ran MiXCR on the 5' RACE reads; one entry per CDR3 protein. The data show around 470,000 distinct CDR3 sequences, 14% seen once. Another study also made use of these data, one on yellow fever vaccine responses in identical twins.

The sequenced sample was CD4+ T cells sorted from blood. The receptors here all came from a woman aged 18-29 years in good health. Both conserved end residues are part of each CDR3. D genes are given only for firm matches. The size of a clone is reported for some rows only, either as once, few or many, or as a class for expanded clones.

few	TRBV11-2	TRBD2	TRBJ2-2	TGTGCCAGCAGCTTAGAGTCTAGAACTAGCGGAGGTACCGGGGAGCTGTTTTTT	CASSLESRTSGGTGELFF
few	TRBV4-3	.	TRBJ2-2	TGCGCCAGCAGCCAAAAGACAGGAACAACCGGGGAGCTGTTTTTT	CASSQKTGTTGELFF
few	TRBV24-1	.	TRBJ1-1	TGTGCCACCAGTTCCCTCCAAGGGGGTAACACTGAAGCTTTCTTT	CATSSLQGGNTEAFF
few	TRBV7-7	.	TRBJ2-5	TGTGCTAGCAGCTTAGTAGGGGGGGTCGCAGAGACCCAGTACTTC	CASSLVGGVAETQYF
.	TRBV2	.	TRBJ1-4	TGTGCCAGCAGTGATCGGGGGGCCCTGAATGAAAAACTGTTTTTT	CASSDRGALNEKLFF
many	TRBV20-1	.	TRBJ2-2	TGCAGTGCTAGAGGGGGGGACACCGGGGAGCTGTTTTTT	CSARGGDTGELFF
.	TRBV20-1	.	TRBJ2-2	TGCAGTGCTCTCCCTTCCGGGGCTCAAAACACCGGGGAGCTGTTTTTT	CSALPSGAQNTGELFF
.	TRBV27	.	TRBJ2-7	TGTGCCAGCAGTTTGACACAGATCCCCTACGAGCAGTACTTC	CASSLTQIPYEQYF
.	TRBV25-1	.	TRBJ2-1	TGTGCCAGCAGTCTCAGGGAACCCTACAATGAGCAGTTCTTC	CASSLREPYNEQFF
few	TRBV27	TRBD1	TRBJ2-2	TGTGCCAGCAGACTACTGGGACAGGGGGCGGCCGGGGAGCTGTTTTTT	CASRLLGQGAAGELFF
few	TRBV4-3	.	TRBJ1-4	TGCGCCAGCAGCCAAGCCGGGGTGAACGAAAAACTGTTTTTT	CASSQAGVNEKLFF
.	TRBV9	TRBD1	TRBJ2-2	TGTGCCAGCAAATGGACAGGGACCACCGGGGAGCTGTTTTTT	CASKWTGTTGELFF
many	TRBV12-3/TRBV12-4	.	TRBJ2-5	TGTGCCAGCAGTTTCGGGGGTGTGGAGACCCAGTACTTC	CASSFGGVETQYF